One and the same sample provided the 27 T cell receptor beta chains below, sequenced in a study of blood T cell repertoires in COVID-19. Method: immunoSEQ multiplex PCR; TCRdb's copy keeps in-frame clones and lacks some. The sample contains roughly 250,000 clones, around nine tenths of which appear only once. The sample consisted of peripheral blood. The receptor source for this set is a man aged 40-49 years who had recovered from COVID-19.

For the CDR3, the DNA is TGTGCCAGTAAGGAACTAGCGGGACCGGAGCAGTACTTC. It translates to CASKELAGPEQYF. The V call is TRBV19, the J call TRBJ2-7; 10 positions match TRBD2. The junction had 7 bases not matched to a gene; V was cut back by 7 bases and J by 7 bases. Per the germline V gene, CDR1 is LNHDA and CDR2 is SQIVND (reference sequence). The CDR3 runs 13 residues.

The count of this clone is one. V usage is TRBV7-2 and J usage is TRBJ2-1; 10 nucleotides agree with TRBD2. In germline, CDR1 is SGHTA, CDR2 FQGNSA. With V trimmed by 4 bases and J by 7 bases, 7 bases remained unmatched. This CDR3 spans 15 amino acids. CDR3 sequence: CASSSLAGVWNEQFF. Here the CDR3 DNA reads TGTGCCAGCAGCTCCCTAGCGGGAGTCTGGAATGAGCAGTTCTTC.

The chain links TRBV5-1 to TRBJ2-7, with 8 bases fitting TRBD2. Trimming cost V 4 bases and J 2 bases; bases outside gene matches: 8. In germline, CDR1 is SGHRS, CDR2 YFSETQ. This CDR3 has 15 residues. The CDR3, as DNA: TGCGCCAGCAGCCTCCTGGGCGGGGGGCCCTACGAGCAGTACTTC. As protein: CASSLLGGGPYEQYF.

The chain recombines TRBV27 with TRBJ2-3; 8 bases line up with TRBD2. J was trimmed by 7 bases and V by 7 bases; bases with no gene match: 10. Germline loops: CDR1 MNHEY, CDR2 SMNVEV (reference sequence). CDR3 length: 14 residues. The CDR3 sequence is CASNRGGSYNTQYF. As DNA, the CDR3 is TGTGCCAGCAATCGGGGGGGAAGCTACAATACGCAGTATTTT.

The chain combines TRBV19 with TRBJ1-1; TRBD1 matches at 8 bases. The length of the CDR3 is 14 residues. V shed 5 bases, J shed 1 base, and the junction held 3 bases outside the gene matches. Looked up from germline, CDR1 is LNHDA and CDR2 is SQIVND (reference sequence). CDR3 sequence (DNA): TGTGCCAGTAGTCTCGACAGGGGGAACACTGAAGCTTTCTTT. It encodes CASSLDRGNTEAFF.

In its sample, this clone was seen once. This chain uses TRBV6-2 or TRBV6-3 with TRBJ2-7; maybe TRBD2 (5 bases). Germline-derived CDR1 and CDR2 are MNHEY and SVGEGT. The CDR3 sequence is 14 residues long. V was trimmed by 3 bases and J by 4 bases, leaving 13 bases between them. The CDR3 DNA is TGTGCCAGCAGTTATCAAGGGAGAAAGTACGAGCAGTACTTC. It translates to CASSYQGRKYEQYF.

Only one count was recorded for this clone. The chain has TRBV27 and TRBJ2-7; D might be TRBD2 (6 bases). V was cut by 6 bases and J by 4 bases, with 16 bases left in between. The V gene's germline CDR1 is MNHEY and CDR2 SMNVEV (reference sequence). The CDR3 loop spans 14 amino acids. The CDR3 sequence is CASRAGRERYEQYF. In DNA, the CDR3 is TGTGCCAGCAGGGCCGGGAGAGAGCGATACGAGCAGTACTTC.

The rearrangement links TRBV5-4 to TRBJ1-2, with 8 positions matching TRBD1. The germline V gene encodes CDR1 SGHNT and CDR2 YYREEE (reference sequence). CDR3 length: 17 amino acids. Trimming cost V 1 base and J 4 bases; bases outside gene matches: 12. CDR3 region: CASSLRSRGTGAYGYTF. In DNA, the CDR3 is TGTGCCAGCAGCTTGCGGTCGCGCGGGACAGGAGCCTATGGCTACACCTTC.

The CDR3, as DNA: TGTGCCTGGAGTGCCGGGACTAGCGGGCCCCGGGCTTACAATGAGCAGTTCTTC. It yields the protein CAWSAGTSGPRAYNEQFF. This chain connects TRBV30 to TRBJ2-1; TRBD2 agrees at 12 bases. Germline V gives CDR1 GTSNPN, CDR2 SVGIG (reference sequence). The CDR3 extends over 18 amino acids. The ends lost 1 base at V and 4 bases at J; junction bases unmatched: 11. Together with reference TRBV30 and TRBJ2-1, the CDR3 gives the full variable domain: SQTIHQWPATLVQPVGSPLSLECTVEGTSNPNLYWYRQAAGRGLQLLFYSVGIGQISSEVPQNLSASRPQDRQFILSSKKLLLSDSGFYLCAWSAGTSGPRAYNEQFFGPGTRLTVL.

The chain combines TRBV6-1 with TRBJ2-7, with D possibly TRBD1 on 5 matching bases. Trimming took 0 bases from V and 9 from J, leaving 9 bases between them. CDR3 length: 12 residues. Per germline, CDR1 MNHNS and CDR2 SASEGT. The chain's CDR3 is CASSEAQGGQYF. In nucleotides, the CDR3 is TGTGCCAGCAGTGAAGCCCAGGGTGGGCAGTACTTC.

The V gene is TRBV21-1, the J gene TRBJ2-7; the DNA was not used to check the table's D call, TRBD2. TRBV21-1 is a listed pseudogene. This CDR3 is 18 amino acids long. The CDR3 is CASFSGTSGIPVPWEQYF. In DNA, the CDR3 is TGTGCCAGTTTCTCCGGGACTAGCGGGATTCCCGTCCCTTGGGAGCAGTACTTC.

This chain joins TRBV9 and TRBJ2-3; TRBD2 agrees at 10 bases. Germline CDR1 reads SGDLS; CDR2 reads YYNGEE. This CDR3 spans 16 amino acids. V lost 2 bases, J lost 2 bases, and 5 bases stayed unmatched. CDR3 nucleotide sequence: TGTGCCAGCAGCGTTCTAGCGGGAGAGGACACAGATACGCAGTATTTT. It specifies CASSVLAGEDTDTQYF.

The chain employs TRBV9 and TRBJ1-1; D uncertain. In germline, CDR1 is SGDLS, CDR2 YYNGEE. V was shortened by 0 bases and J by 1 base, with 10 bases between the two germline ends. The length of the CDR3 is 15 residues. The CDR3 is CASSVDPRPNTEAFF. CDR3 bases: TGTGCCAGCAGCGTAGATCCCAGGCCGAACACTGAAGCTTTCTTT.

In its sample, this clone was seen a few times. This chain joins TRBV15 and TRBJ1-5, with 10 positions matching TRBD1. CDR3 length equals 17 residues. Looked up from germline, CDR1 is LNHNV and CDR2 is YYDKDF (reference sequence). The trim removed 0 bases at V and 7 bases at J, leaving 9 bases unmatched. The CDR3 DNA reads TGTGCCACCAGCAGAGATTTGGGACAGGGGCGAAAACAGCCCCAGCATTTT. Protein: CATSRDLGQGRKQPQHF.

V is TRBV29-1 and J is TRBJ1-2; TRBD1 might be the D (6 bases). Trimming pared 3 bases from V and 5 bases from J, leaving 22 bases between. CDR1 is SQVTM, CDR2 ANQGSEA, per germline. This CDR3 comprises 16 residues. The CDR3 bases are TGCAGCGTTGACTCCGCCCCGGGCAGGGGTTCGTATGGCTACACCTTC. Its protein is CSVDSAPGRGSYGYTF.

The rearrangement uses TRBV11-2 and TRBJ1-2; 8 positions match TRBD1. V gave up 1 base and J gave up 9 bases; unmatched junction bases: 16. Germline lookup yields CDR1 SGHAT and CDR2 FQNNGV. The CDR3 length is 17 residues. CDR3 bases: TGTGCCAGCAGCTTAGGTTCAGGGGGCGTAAATCTTTTTCGCTACACCTTC. It specifies CASSLGSGGVNLFRYTF.

CDR3 in amino acids: CSVFGAGVTGELFF. CDR3 DNA sequence: TGCAGCGTCTTTGGGGCAGGGGTGACCGGGGAGCTGTTTTTT. The chain joins TRBV29-1 to TRBJ2-2; possibly TRBD1 for D (6 bases). The CDR3 loop spans 14 amino acids. Germline loops: CDR1 SQVTM, CDR2 ANQGSEA. V lost 6 bases and J 5 bases, leaving 16 bases between the germline ends.

This clone was recorded only once. The genes are TRBV11-2 and TRBJ1-1; 9 nucleotides match TRBD1. Trimming took 5 bases from V and 0 from J; bases not matched to a gene: 10. The CDR3 consists of 17 residues. Germline V CDR1 and CDR2: SGHAT, FQNNGV. The CDR3 bases are TGTGCCAGCAGCCCCTCATCAGGGACAGGGATGAACACTGAAGCTTTCTTT. Protein product: CASSPSSGTGMNTEAFF.

The V gene is TRBV5-1, the J gene TRBJ2-3, with a weak D call TRBD1 (6 bases). The CDR3 runs 15 residues. Per germline, CDR1 SGHRS and CDR2 YFSETQ. Deletions cut 0 bases from V and 4 bases from J, with 12 bases between. For the CDR3, the DNA is TGCGCCAGCAGCTTGGCCTCAGGGGCCGCAGATACGCAGTATTTT. Its protein is CASSLASGAADTQYF. The complete variable domain, with remaining parts taken from reference TRBV5-1 and TRBJ2-3, reads KAGVTQTPRYLIKTRGQQVTLSCSPISGHRSVSWYQQTPGQGLQFLFEYFSETQRNKGNFPGRFSGRQFSNSRSEMNVSTLELGDSALYLCASSLASGAADTQYFGPGTRLTVL.

The V call is TRBV9, the J call TRBJ2-1; 7 nucleotides line up with TRBD2. J was trimmed by 5 bases and V by 1 base; bases with no gene match: 3. Germline CDR1 reads SGDLS; CDR2 reads YYNGEE. This CDR3 comprises 14 residues. CDR3 coding DNA: TGTGCCAGCAGCGTAAGCGGGGAGAACAATGAGCAGTTCTTC. This translates into CASSVSGENNEQFF.

The gene calls are TRBV2 and TRBJ2-1; 8 bases map to TRBD2. The CDR3 runs to 14 residues. Germline V gives CDR1 SNHLY, CDR2 FYNNEI. Unmatched junction bases numbered 8, after V lost 9 bases and J lost 4 bases. CDR3 protein: CASEPVAGYNEQFF. CDR3 nucleotide sequence: TGTGCCAGTGAGCCCGTAGCGGGGTACAATGAGCAGTTCTTC.

This rearrangement joins TRBV6-2 or TRBV6-3 to TRBJ1-2; D is undetermined. The CDR3 length is 12 residues. From germline, CDR1 is MNHEY and CDR2 SVGEGT. V was trimmed by 6 bases and J by 5 bases, leaving 10 bases between them. CDR3 in DNA: TGTGCCAGCAGCCCACTATATTATGGCTACACCTTC. Its protein product is CASSPLYYGYTF.

The rearrangement uses TRBV4-1 and TRBJ2-7; TRBD2 agrees at 13 bases. CDR3 length equals 15 residues. CDR1 and CDR2 (germline): MGHRA, YSYEKL. Unmatched junction bases numbered 4, after V lost 5 bases and J lost 3 bases. The DNA of the CDR3 is TGCGCCAGCAGCTTCCGGACTAGCGGGAGCTACGAGCAGTACTTC. This gives the protein CASSFRTSGSYEQYF.

This clone was seen just once. The chain has TRBV5-1 and TRBJ2-3; 12 nucleotides match TRBD2. The germline V gene encodes CDR1 SGHRS and CDR2 YFSETQ. The CDR3 covers 18 residues. The ends lost 4 bases at V and 0 bases at J; junction bases unmatched: 9. The CDR3 protein is CASSPRLAGASSTDTQYF. As DNA, the CDR3 is TGCGCCAGCAGCCCGCGACTAGCGGGGGCCTCTAGCACAGATACGCAGTATTTT.

This chain uses TRBV11-3 with TRBJ2-2, with 10 bases that match TRBD2. In germline, CDR1 is SGHNT, CDR2 YENEEA. The V segment lost 4 bases and the J segment 6 bases; nucleotides outside the gene matches: 5. The CDR3 contains 15 residues. The CDR3 loop is CASSWTSGPAGELFF. The CDR3 DNA follows: TGTGCCAGCAGCTGGACTAGCGGTCCCGCCGGGGAGCTGTTTTTT. Filled out from reference TRBV11-3 and TRBJ2-2, the complete variable domain reads EAGVVQSPRYKIIEKKQPVAFWCNPISGHNTLYWYLQNLGQGPELLIRYENEEAVDDSQLPKDRFSAERLKGVDSTLKIQPAELGDSAVYLCASSWTSGPAGELFFGEGSRLTVL.

This chain joins TRBV7-2 and TRBJ1-6, with 11 bases fitting TRBD1. Germline CDR1 and CDR2: SGHTA and FQGNSA. The J segment lost 14 bases and the V segment lost 5 bases, leaving 14 bases of the junction unmatched. This CDR3 has 16 amino acids. The CDR3 DNA reads TGTGCCAGCAGCGATGAAGCCGGACAGGGGGCTGGGGCCCTCCACTTT. Its translation: CASSDEAGQGAGALHF. The whole variable domain, remainder taken from reference TRBV7-2 and TRBJ1-6, is GAGVSQSPSNKVTEKGKDVELRCDPISGHTALYWYRQSLGQGLEFLIYFQGNSAPDKSGLPSDRFSAERTGGSVSTLTIQRTQQEDSAVYLCASSDEAGQGAGALHFGNGTRLTVT.

This chain links TRBV5-1 with TRBJ2-3; D is possibly TRBD2 (6 bases). With 6 bases removed from V and 1 base from J, the gap between germline ends came to 15 bases. This CDR3 has 15 amino acids. Germline CDR1 is SGHRS and CDR2 is YFSETQ. The CDR3 sequence is CASTPDPGGTDTQYF. CDR3 in DNA: TGCGCCAGCACCCCGGATCCGGGAGGCACAGATACGCAGTATTTT.